Sequencing of this T cell receptor (beta chain) was carried out in a study of tumor and adjacent non-tumor tissue in lung cancer. Study context: Each sample yielded millions of productive TCRbeta reads on average. Overall study results and limits: Higher tumor TCR diversity was associated with shorter survival.

A modified ARM-PCR protocol with three rounds of nested PCR amplified TCRbeta. TCRdb itself ran the multiplex PCR reads through MiXCR, one entry per CDR3 protein. The sample lists about 110,000 distinct CDR3 sequences, roughly three fifths occurring once. As concerns this clonotype: Its matching antigen is unknown. A read error may be the cause here, since a much bigger clone is one base away.

Germline CDR1 DFQATT, CDR2 SNEGSKA (reference sequence). The length of the CDR3 is 12 residues. RNA was extracted from bulk tissue without any cell sorting. The normal lung tissue was taken more than 3 cm from the tumor edge. This chain links TRBV20-1 with TRBJ1-2, with D tentatively TRBD1 (6 bases). This sequence originates from a man in his 60s with non-small cell lung cancer. The sample consisted of distant non-tumor lung tissue. The CDR3 sequence: CNAPGTTDGYTF. The CDR3 DNA follows: TGCAATGCACCCGGGACAACTGATGGCTACACCTTC.